These T cell receptor beta chains were read from a single sample in a study of shared clonotypes between healthy human individuals. Sequencing was performed with immunoSEQ multiplex PCR; in TCRdb, only in-frame clones are kept and a portion is missing. The sample contains roughly 2.2 million clones, just under 95% of which appear only once. Sequenced material: naive CD4+ T cells from PBMCs. These receptors were taken from a man between 18 and 35 years old in good health. Some clones in this sample may be carry-over from other donors' samples. The CDR3 runs from the conserved cysteine through the conserved F or W. A D gene is named only where the DNA matches it firmly. Some rows mark clone size as missing; the rest say once, few, many or name a class of expanded clone.

>TRBJ2-5|.|TRBV18|.
CASSTSQTGPETQYF
TGTGCCAGCTCCACCTCCCAAACAGGGCCGGAGACCCAGTACTTC
>TRBJ1-2|once|TRBV7-2|.
CASSLGETVNYGYTF
TGTGCCAGCAGCTTAGGGGAGACAGTCAACTATGGCTACACCTTC
>TRBJ2-3|.|TRBV7-7|.
CASSSLPWGTDTQYF
TGTGCCAGCAGCTCCCTCCCATGGGGCACAGATACGCAGTATTTT
>TRBJ2-5|once|TRBV9|.
CASTGGGGPETQYF
TGTGCCAGCACCGGTGGAGGGGGCCCGGAGACCCAGTACTTC
>TRBJ1-1|.|TRBV19|.
CASSTIGNTEAFF
TGTGCCAGTAGTACGATTGGGAACACTGAGGCTTTCTTT
>TRBJ1-1|.|TRBV7-3|.
CASSLLHGAGAFF
TGTGCCAGCAGCTTACTACATGGGGCTGGGGCTTTCTTT
>TRBJ2-7|.|TRBV11-2|.
CASRSGEGAYEQYF
TGTGCCAGCCGCTCCGGCGAAGGGGCCTACGAGCAGTACTTC
>TRBJ2-1|.|TRBV9|TRBD2
CASSVEFSGKSQFF
TGTGCCAGCAGCGTAGAGTTTAGCGGGAAGAGTCAGTTCTTC
>TRBJ2-2|.|TRBV6-1|TRBD1
CASSVHRGNTGELFF
TGTGCCAGCAGTGTACACAGGGGGAACACCGGGGAGCTGTTTTTT
>TRBJ1-1|.|TRBV28|.
CASSSRRTEAFF
TGTGCCAGCAGTTCGAGGAGGACTGAAGCTTTCTTT
>TRBJ2-1|.|TRBV5-1|TRBD1
CASSQYDREGNEQFF
TGCGCCAGCAGCCAGTACGACAGGGAAGGAAATGAGCAGTTCTTC
>TRBJ2-1|.|TRBV29-1|.
CSVEDAGNNEQFF
TGCAGCGTTGAAGATGCGGGAAACAATGAGCAGTTCTTC
>TRBJ2-5|.|TRBV5-1|.
CASSSVMSPEETQYF
TGCGCCAGCAGCTCCGTCATGAGTCCTGAGGAGACCCAGTACTTC
>TRBJ2-1|once|TRBV25-1|TRBD1
CASSGDRDRSSYNEQFF
TGTGCCAGCAGTGGGGACCGGGACAGAAGCTCCTACAATGAGCAGTTCTTC
>TRBJ1-5|.|TRBV30|.
CAWSASGVQPQHF
TGTGCCTGGAGTGCTTCAGGGGTTCAGCCCCAGCATTTT
>TRBJ2-5|once|TRBV10-3|TRBD2
CAISPTSGRTKQETQYF
TGTGCCATCAGTCCGACTAGCGGGAGAACCAAACAAGAGACCCAGTACTTC
>TRBJ1-2|.|TRBV28|TRBD1
CASSLGTERYGYTF
TGTGCCAGCAGTCTAGGGACAGAGAGGTATGGCTACACCTTC
>TRBJ1-3|.|TRBV2|.
CASSERTYSGNTIYF
TGTGCCAGCAGTGAAAGAACCTACTCTGGAAACACCATATATTTT
>TRBJ1-3|.|TRBV7-6|.
CASSSRTASSGNTIYF
TGTGCCAGCAGCTCAAGAACAGCGAGCTCTGGAAACACCATATATTTT
>TRBJ2-1|few|TRBV29-1|.
CSGLLRTEGFHEQFF
TGCAGCGGCCTTCTTCGAACCGAGGGGTTCCATGAGCAGTTCTTC
>TRBJ1-2|.|TRBV6-1|.
CASSERPQANYGYTF
TGTGCCAGCAGTGAACGGCCTCAGGCGAACTATGGCTACACCTTC
>TRBJ2-7|.|TRBV9|.
CASSPRGLSSDEQYF
TGTGCCAGCAGCCCCCGGGGGCTGTCCTCCGACGAGCAGTACTTC
>TRBJ1-1|.|TRBV2|.
CASSEYWGGTEAFF
TGTGCCAGCAGTGAATATTGGGGAGGGACTGAAGCTTTCTTT
>TRBJ2-3|.|TRBV28|.
CASIEAGFLIEEKATDTQYF
TGTGCCAGCATAGAAGCCGGGTTTTTGATTGAGGAGAAAGCGACAGATACGCAGTATTTT
>TRBJ2-7|.|TRBV7-2|.
CASSLVPAREQYF
TGTGCCAGCAGCTTAGTTCCAGCCCGCGAGCAGTACTTC
>TRBJ1-1|.|TRBV19|.
CASSDVGAGDTEAFF
TGTGCCAGTAGCGACGTCGGGGCGGGGGACACTGAAGCTTTCTTT
>TRBJ1-5|once|TRBV28|.
CASRPRTGNHQPQHF
TGTGCCAGCAGACCTCGGACCGGGAACCATCAGCCCCAGCATTTT
>TRBJ2-7|.|TRBV4-2|TRBD1
CASSQDETGDEQYF
TGTGCCAGCAGCCAAGACGAGACAGGGGACGAGCAGTACTTC
>TRBJ1-4|.|TRBV4-2|.
CASSQDGREDEKLFF
TGTGCCAGCAGCCAAGACGGCCGAGAGGATGAAAAACTGTTTTTT
>TRBJ1-1|.|TRBV5-4|TRBD1
CASSWGTGEARAFF
TGTGCCAGCAGCTGGGGAACAGGGGAGGCGAGGGCTTTCTTT
>TRBJ2-5|.|TRBV7-3|.
CASSLNGPGVEETQYF
TGTGCCAGCAGCTTAAACGGGCCGGGGGTGGAAGAGACCCAGTACTTC
>TRBJ1-1|few|TRBV29-1|.
CSVEAVENTEAFF
TGCAGCGTTGAAGCGGTGGAAAACACTGAAGCTTTCTTT
>TRBJ1-2|.|TRBV5-1|.
CASSPDRSGGYTF
TGCGCCAGCAGCCCGGACCGCTCGGGTGGCTACACCTTC
>TRBJ2-5|.|TRBV5-1|.
CASSRSGTLQETQYF
TGCGCCAGCAGCCGGTCGGGGACTCTCCAAGAGACCCAGTACTTC
>TRBJ1-1|.|TRBV7-3|TRBD1
CASSLDRASTEAFF
TGTGCCAGCAGCTTGGACAGGGCGTCCACTGAAGCTTTCTTT
>TRBJ2-5|.|TRBV18|TRBD1
CASSEGTGQETQYF
TGTGCCAGCTCGGAGGGGACAGGGCAAGAGACCCAGTACTTC
>TRBJ2-7|.|TRBV2|TRBD2
CASRRVGAGDSYEQYF
TGTGCCAGCAGGCGGGTCGGGGCGGGAGACTCCTACGAGCAGTACTTC
>TRBJ2-1|.|TRBV30|TRBD2
CAWSVRAGSYNEQFF
TGTGCCTGGAGTGTAAGAGCGGGGTCCTACAATGAGCAGTTCTTC
>TRBJ2-7|.|TRBV19|TRBD2
CATRRTSGRMGSYEQYF
TGTGCCACCCGACGGACTAGCGGGAGAATGGGCTCCTACGAGCAGTACTTC
>TRBJ1-1|.|TRBV7-6|TRBD1
CASSLGQGGFPTEAFF
TGTGCCAGCAGCCTTGGACAGGGCGGGTTCCCGACTGAAGCTTTCTTT
>TRBJ1-1|.|TRBV18|TRBD1
CASSLNKQGANTEAFF
TGTGCCAGCTCACTAAACAAACAGGGGGCAAACACTGAAGCTTTCTTT
>TRBJ1-3|.|TRBV10-3|.
CAIKDAGGNTIYF
TGTGCCATCAAGGACGCAGGCGGAAACACCATATATTTT
>TRBJ1-5|once|TRBV30|.
CAWSPRGGQPQHF
TGTGCCTGGAGCCCCCGGGGGGGGCAGCCCCAGCATTTT
>TRBJ1-5|.|TRBV7-2|.
CASATGSNQPQHF
TGTGCCAGCGCTACAGGGTCCAATCAGCCCCAGCATTTT
>TRBJ2-7|.|TRBV4-2|.
CASSSPAEPLYERYF
TGTGCCAGCAGCTCGCCCGCGGAGCCCCTATACGAGCGGTACTTC
>TRBJ2-7|.|TRBV7-9|TRBD2
CASSARGASSSYEQCF
TGTGCCAGCAGCGCGCGGGGGGCTTCAAGCTCCTACGAGCAGTGCTTC
>TRBJ2-3|.|TRBV25-1|.
CASTTGTDTQYF
TGTGCCAGCACCACAGGGACAGATACGCAGTATTTT
>TRBJ2-7|.|TRBV9|.
CASSVVGGYEQYF
TGTGCCAGCAGCGTAGTGGGTGGCTACGAGCAGTACTTC
>TRBJ1-2|.|TRBV28|.
CASKGGSTNYGYTF
TGTGCCAGCAAAGGCGGGAGCACTAACTATGGCTACACCTTC
>TRBJ2-1|.|TRBV9|.
CASSVGANEQFF
TGTGCCAGCAGCGTAGGAGCCAATGAGCAGTTCTTC
>TRBJ1-5|few|TRBV9|.
CASSSGPTSNQPQHF
TGTGCCAGCAGCTCGGGCCCTACCAGCAATCAGCCCCAGCATTTT
>TRBJ1-1|.|TRBV6-6|.
CASSYSLQVPNTEAFF
TGTGCCAGCAGTTACTCATTACAGGTCCCGAACACTGAAGCTTTCTTT
>TRBJ2-3|.|TRBV11-2|TRBD2
CASSSRKFSGSPLTDTQYF
TGTGCCAGCAGCTCCCGCAAATTTAGCGGGAGTCCTCTCACAGATACGCAGTATTTT
>TRBJ2-2|.|TRBV21-1|.
CASSAMGRDREPNTGELFF
TGTGCCAGCAGCGCCATGGGCCGGGACCGTGAGCCGAACACCGGGGAGCTGTTTTTT
>TRBJ1-5|.|TRBV18|.
CASSPDSVSNQPQHF
TGTGCCAGCTCACCTGACAGTGTTAGCAATCAGCCCCAGCATTTT
>TRBJ1-2|once|TRBV7-2|TRBD1
CASSPPGQGARGYTF
TGTGCCAGCAGCCCGCCCGGACAGGGGGCGCGAGGCTACACCTTC
>TRBJ2-1|.|TRBV6-1|TRBD1
CASSEGQGYNEQFF
TGTGCCAGCAGTGAGGGACAGGGTTACAATGAGCAGTTCTTC
>TRBJ2-6|.|TRBV18|.
CASSPSRQPSGANVLTF
TGTGCCAGCTCACCAAGTCGTCAGCCCTCTGGGGCCAACGTCCTGACTTTC
>TRBJ2-7|once|TRBV5-1|.
CASSPLWGATSYEQYF
TGCGCCAGCAGCCCCCTCTGGGGGGCAACTTCCTACGAGCAGTACTTC
>TRBJ2-1|.|TRBV2|TRBD2
CASSFVAGDYNEQFF
TGTGCCAGCAGTTTTGTAGCGGGAGACTACAATGAGCAGTTCTTC